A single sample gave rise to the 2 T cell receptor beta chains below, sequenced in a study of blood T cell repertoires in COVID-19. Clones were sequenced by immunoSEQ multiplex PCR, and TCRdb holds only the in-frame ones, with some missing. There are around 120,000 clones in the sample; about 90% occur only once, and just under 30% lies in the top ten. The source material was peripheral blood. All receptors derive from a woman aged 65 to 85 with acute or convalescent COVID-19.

This chain's CDR3 is CATSGRAGGRSEAFF. CDR3 sequence (DNA): TGTGCCACCAGTGGACGGGCAGGGGGAAGGTCTGAAGCTTTCTTT. The chain has TRBV24-1 and TRBJ1-1, with 7 nucleotides matching TRBD1. V lost 5 bases, J lost 6 bases, and 11 bases stayed unmatched. The CDR3 consists of 15 residues. The germline CDR1 and CDR2 sequences are KGHDR and SFDVKD.

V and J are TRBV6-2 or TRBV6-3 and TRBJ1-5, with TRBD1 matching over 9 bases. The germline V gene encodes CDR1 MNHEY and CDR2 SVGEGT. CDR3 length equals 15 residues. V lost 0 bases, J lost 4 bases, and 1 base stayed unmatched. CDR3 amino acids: CASSYSGQGNQPQHF. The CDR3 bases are TGTGCCAGCAGTTACTCTGGACAGGGGAATCAGCCCCAGCATTTT.